The rows below give T cell receptor beta chains drawn from one sample of a study of shared clonotypes between healthy human individuals. Produced via immunoSEQ multiplex PCR; TCRdb's table is partial and in-frame only. The sample contains hundreds of thousands of clones, roughly 96% of which appear only once. Sequencing was done on a sample of naive CD8+ T cells sorted from blood. Receptors originate from a woman aged 25 to 39 in good health. CDR3s include the opening cysteine and the closing phenylalanine or tryptophan. The D gene is left open where the match is weak. Clone size is shown for a subset of rows, as once, few, many or a class of expanded clone.

size	D	V	J	CDR3	DNA
once	NA	TRBV28	TRBJ1-2	CASSSNYGYTF	TGTGCCAGCAGTTCTAACTATGGCTACACCTTC
NA	TRBD1	TRBV4-1	TRBJ1-2	CASSQLQGAGGYTF	TGCGCCAGCAGCCAACTTCAGGGGGCCGGAGGCTACACCTTC
NA	TRBD1	TRBV28	TRBJ1-3	CASSLGRGLGNTIYF	TGTGCCAGCAGTTTGGGAAGGGGGCTTGGAAACACCATATATTTT
NA	NA	TRBV6-5	TRBJ2-7	CASSYSAGTEPYEQYF	TGTGCCAGCAGTTACTCCGCCGGGACTGAACCCTACGAGCAGTACTTC
NA	NA	TRBV5-1	TRBJ2-7	CASSADRYGEQYF	TGCGCCAGCAGCGCCGACAGGTATGGCGAGCAGTACTTC
NA	TRBD2	TRBV9	TRBJ2-1	CASSVRGLQANEQFF	TGTGCCAGCAGCGTAAGGGGACTACAAGCCAATGAGCAGTTCTTC
NA	NA	TRBV2	TRBJ1-4	CASRGGFNEKLFF	TGTGCCAGCCGGGGGGGTTTTAATGAAAAACTGTTTTTT
NA	NA	TRBV14	TRBJ2-1	CASSRPGQKYNEQFF	TGTGCCAGCAGCCGACCTGGACAGAAATACAATGAGCAGTTCTTC
once	NA	TRBV28	TRBJ2-5	CASTPRRQLARRQETQYF	TGTGCCAGCACCCCAAGAAGGCAGCTAGCAAGGCGACAAGAGACCCAGTACTTC
NA	NA	TRBV2	TRBJ1-1	CASSDPGVNTEAFF	TGTGCCAGCAGTGATCCGGGTGTGAACACTGAAGCTTTCTTT
NA	TRBD2	TRBV15	TRBJ2-7	CATSVGTSVSYEQYF	TGTGCCACCAGCGTTGGGACTAGCGTATCCTACGAGCAGTACTTC
NA	NA	TRBV19	TRBJ1-6	CASSEEWGTYNSPLHF	TGTGCCAGTAGTGAGGAGTGGGGAACCTATAATTCACCCCTCCACTTT
NA	NA	TRBV5-8	TRBJ2-6	CASSTSSAGANVLTF	TGTGCCAGCAGCACCTCTAGCGCCGGGGCCAACGTCCTGACTTTC
NA	NA	TRBV21-1	TRBJ2-7	CASSRPDWREGQKAYEQYF	TGTGCCAGCAGCCGCCCGGATTGGAGGGAGGGCCAAAAGGCCTACGAGCAGTACTTC
NA	NA	TRBV27	TRBJ2-4	CASSIAFEGTAKNIQYF	TGTGCCAGCAGCATCGCGTTTGAGGGCACAGCCAAAAACATTCAGTACTTC
NA	NA	TRBV7-6	TRBJ1-1	CASSAVLAPGTEAFF	TGTGCCAGCAGCGCCGTGCTGGCCCCAGGGACTGAAGCTTTCTTT
NA	TRBD1	TRBV6-5	TRBJ2-5	CASKMTGVVQETQYF	TGTGCCAGCAAAATGACAGGGGTGGTCCAAGAGACCCAGTACTTC
NA	TRBD2	TRBV5-6	TRBJ2-7	CASSSRLAGRYEQYF	TGTGCCAGCAGCTCGAGACTAGCGGGGAGATACGAGCAGTACTTC
once	TRBD2	TRBV7-2	TRBJ2-7	CASSPLAGGGYEQYF	TGTGCCAGCAGCCCCTTAGCGGGAGGAGGCTACGAGCAGTACTTC
NA	TRBD2	TRBV27	TRBJ2-7	CASSLSAGAPHEQYF	TGTGCCAGCAGTTTATCGGCGGGAGCTCCCCACGAGCAGTACTTC
NA	NA	TRBV19	TRBJ1-5	CASSPSDSQPQHF	TGTGCCAGTAGTCCTTCGGACAGTCAGCCCCAGCATTTT
NA	TRBD1	TRBV28	TRBJ1-3	CASSLMTGRSGNTIYF	TGTGCCAGCAGTTTAATGACAGGGCGCTCTGGAAACACCATATATTTT
few	TRBD2	TRBV19	TRBJ2-2	CASRLAGGTGELFF	TGTGCCAGCCGTCTAGCGGGAGGCACCGGGGAGCTGTTTTTT
NA	TRBD2	TRBV2	TRBJ2-7	CASSPGLETYEQYF	TGTGCCAGCAGTCCGGGACTAGAAACTTACGAGCAGTACTTC
NA	TRBD2	TRBV4-1	TRBJ2-5	CASSHDKTSGEETQYF	TGCGCCAGCAGCCACGACAAGACTAGCGGTGAAGAGACCCAGTACTTC
NA	TRBD2	TRBV4-1	TRBJ2-5	CASSNLADQETQYF	TGCGCCAGCAGTAACCTAGCGGACCAAGAGACCCAGTACTTC
few	NA	TRBV21-1	TRBJ1-3	CASSKARYSGNTIYF	TGTGCCAGCAGCAAAGCCCGATACTCTGGAAACACCATATATTTT
NA	TRBD1	TRBV10-3	TRBJ2-7	CAIREPGQGVGEQYF	TGTGCCATCAGAGAACCGGGACAGGGGGTGGGCGAGCAGTACTTC
NA	NA	TRBV7-8	TRBJ2-7	CASSLPPDRFPEGEQYF	TGTGCCAGCAGCCTCCCCCCCGACCGCTTTCCAGAGGGCGAGCAGTACTTC
NA	TRBD1	TRBV27	TRBJ1-1	CASSQLTGRTEAFF	TGTGCCAGCAGTCAGCTGACAGGGAGGACTGAAGCTTTCTTT
NA	TRBD1	TRBV9	TRBJ2-7	CASSTGTGGEQYF	TGTGCCAGCAGCACCGGGACAGGGGGGGAGCAGTACTTC
NA	NA	TRBV27	TRBJ1-1	CASSLLTGTEAFF	TGTGCCAGCAGTTTATTAACAGGGACTGAAGCTTTCTTT
NA	TRBD2	TRBV6-1	TRBJ2-7	CASSEWRAGTSARAYYEQYF	TGTGCCAGCAGTGAATGGCGCGCCGGGACTAGCGCTAGAGCATACTACGAGCAGTACTTC
NA	NA	TRBV21-1	TRBJ2-7	CASSNPRHTELYEQYF	TGTGCCAGCAGCAACCCACGACATACCGAGTTGTACGAGCAGTACTTC
NA	NA	TRBV10-2	TRBJ2-1	CASKASVTYNEQFF	TGCGCCAGCAAGGCAAGCGTCACCTACAATGAGCAGTTCTTC
NA	NA	TRBV7-9	TRBJ1-2	CASSLVAGAGGGGYTF	TGTGCCAGCAGCTTAGTGGCAGGGGCTGGCGGAGGTGGCTACACCTTC
NA	NA	TRBV7-9	TRBJ2-1	CASSLTLSSYNEQFF	TGTGCCAGCAGCTTGACTCTGAGCTCCTACAATGAGCAGTTCTTC
NA	TRBD1	TRBV28	TRBJ2-1	CASSLFGTGYNEQFF	TGTGCCAGCAGTTTATTCGGGACAGGGTACAATGAGCAGTTCTTC
NA	TRBD1	TRBV27	TRBJ2-7	CASSLSAGTGLPYEQYF	TGTGCCAGCAGTTTATCGGCCGGGACAGGGCTCCCCTACGAGCAGTACTTC
NA	NA	TRBV27	TRBJ2-7	CASSLLFGSYEQYF	TGTGCCAGCAGTTTATTGTTTGGTTCCTACGAGCAGTACTTC
NA	TRBD1	TRBV5-1	TRBJ2-7	CASSARDRGFGSDPYEQYF	TGCGCCAGCAGCGCCCGGGACAGGGGGTTCGGGAGCGATCCCTACGAGCAGTACTTC
NA	NA	TRBV6-6	TRBJ1-2	CASSSIYGYTF	TGTGCCAGCAGTTCTATCTATGGCTACACCTTC
NA	NA	TRBV30	TRBJ2-3	CAWSVGGLRPDTQYF	TGTGCCTGGAGTGTTGGGGGGCTAAGGCCAGATACGCAGTATTTT
NA	NA	TRBV2	TRBJ1-5	CASSRGWPQHF	TGTGCCAGCAGCAGGGGTTGGCCCCAGCATTTT
NA	NA	TRBV20-1	TRBJ1-2	CSARDDRHYTF	TGCAGTGCTAGAGACGACAGACACTACACCTTC